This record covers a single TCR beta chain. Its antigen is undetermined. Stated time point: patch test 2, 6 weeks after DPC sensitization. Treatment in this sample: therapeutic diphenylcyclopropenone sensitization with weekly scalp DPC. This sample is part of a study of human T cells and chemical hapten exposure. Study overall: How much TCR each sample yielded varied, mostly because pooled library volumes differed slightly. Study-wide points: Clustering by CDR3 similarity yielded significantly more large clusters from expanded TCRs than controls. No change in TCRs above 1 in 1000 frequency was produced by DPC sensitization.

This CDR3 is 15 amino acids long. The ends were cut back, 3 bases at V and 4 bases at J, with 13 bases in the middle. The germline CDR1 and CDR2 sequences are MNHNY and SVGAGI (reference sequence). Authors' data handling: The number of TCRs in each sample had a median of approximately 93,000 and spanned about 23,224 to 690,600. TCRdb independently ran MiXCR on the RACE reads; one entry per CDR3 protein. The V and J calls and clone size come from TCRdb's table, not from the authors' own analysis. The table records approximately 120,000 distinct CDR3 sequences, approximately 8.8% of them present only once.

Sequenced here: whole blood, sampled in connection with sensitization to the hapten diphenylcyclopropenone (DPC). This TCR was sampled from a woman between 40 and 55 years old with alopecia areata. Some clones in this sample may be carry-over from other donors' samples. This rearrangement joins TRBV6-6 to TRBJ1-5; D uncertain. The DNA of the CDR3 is TGTGCCAGCAGTTATCTAGGGTTTGGAAATCAGCCCCAGCATTTT. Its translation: CASSYLGFGNQPQHF.